This T cell receptor beta chain was obtained from a study of T cells in localized non-small cell lung cancer. The assay was immunoSEQ multiplex PCR, and TCRdb's table has in-frame clones only and misses some. The sample includes approximately 61,000 clones, 86% of them seen just once. This CDR3 has 12 residues. Germline V CDR1 and CDR2: MDHEN, SYDVKM. V was trimmed by 5 bases and J by 5 bases, leaving 7 bases between them. Only a few counts were recorded for this clone. Sample: peripheral blood, taken before any cancer treatment. The clonotype comes from a woman aged 35 to 70 with stage I lung adenocarcinoma. The V gene is TRBV28, the J gene TRBJ1-5; no reliable D call. CDR3 amino acids: CASSPRYQPQHF. The DNA of the CDR3 is TGTGCCAGCAGTCCTAGGTATCAGCCCCAGCATTTT.